The T cell receptor (beta chain) under discussion was sequenced for a study of T cells in Graves' hyperthyroidism and ophthalmopathy. Regarding the study as a whole: Also found in blood were most expanded thyroid clonotypes above 0.001.

This clonotype was detected many times. As yet, its antigen is unknown. From RNA transcripts, TCR beta CDR3 regions were amplified. HTBI primers were the set used in a first-round RT-PCR of the TCR CDR3. Each CDR3 protein gets one entry after TCRdb re-called the multiplex PCR reads with MiXCR. The repertoire holds around 350,000 distinct CDR3 sequences, with about 14% as singletons. Germline V gives CDR1 SGHTA, CDR2 FQGTGA. This CDR3 region has 17 residues. V dropped 0 bases and J dropped 4 bases, with 15 bases sitting between them. V is TRBV7-3 and J is TRBJ2-2, with D perhaps matching TRBD1 (5 bases). The sequencing input was blood. The clonotype was recovered from a woman aged 25 to 45 with Graves' ophthalmopathy. The CDR3 DNA reads as TGTGCCAGCAGCTTAACGAGTGTTAGGGGTTCCACCGGGGAGCTGTTTTTT. It codes for CASSLTSVRGSTGELFF.